The 20 T cell receptor beta chains given below trace back to one sample, sequenced in a study of blood T cell repertoires in COVID-19. The data were produced by immunoSEQ multiplex PCR, yet TCRdb's version contains in-frame clones alone and is incomplete. The sample consists of roughly 250,000 clones, about 88% of them appearing once. Sequenced: peripheral blood. The receptors were sampled from a woman aged 40 to 50 who had recovered from COVID-19.

The gene calls are TRBV2 and TRBJ1-4, with D possibly matching TRBD1 (6 bases). The germline CDR1 and CDR2 sequences are SNHLY and FYNNEI. V was clipped by 2 bases and J by 4 bases, with 11 bases between them. This CDR3 region has 15 residues. The CDR3 spells CASSERLGHNEKLFF. The CDR3 coding sequence is TGTGCCAGCAGTGAAAGGTTGGGACATAATGAAAAACTGTTTTTT.

The V call is TRBV27, the J call TRBJ2-5; 9 bases align to TRBD2. The germline V gene encodes CDR1 MNHEY and CDR2 SMNVEV (reference sequence). J lost 5 bases, V lost 5 bases, and 9 bases had no gene match. The CDR3 has 15 amino acids. DNA for the CDR3: TGTGCCAGCAGTCCGGGACTAGCTGACGGTGAGACCCAGTACTTC. It encodes CASSPGLADGETQYF.

The V call is TRBV11-3, the J call TRBJ2-7; TRBD2 matches at 7 bases. Germline CDR1 and CDR2: SGHNT and YENEEA. The CDR3 loop spans 19 amino acids. With V trimmed by 1 base and J by 6 bases, 21 bases remained unmatched. As DNA, the CDR3 is TGTGCCAGCAGCTTAGTTGTCTTGGTCCAGGTAGCGGGTCGAGTCGAGCAGTACTTC. This codes for CASSLVVLVQVAGRVEQYF.

This clone was seen only a few times. The chain couples TRBV27 to TRBJ2-6, with a weak D call TRBD2 (7 bases). V was trimmed by 6 bases and J by 0 bases, leaving 12 bases between them. The CDR3 extends over 16 amino acids. Germline assignment: CDR1 MNHEY and CDR2 SMNVEV (reference sequence). This CDR3 reads CASSRRGASGANVLTF. The CDR3 DNA follows: TGTGCCAGCAGCCGCCGGGGGGCCTCTGGGGCCAACGTCCTGACTTTC.

The rearrangement uses TRBV6-5 and TRBJ2-7, with TRBD2 as a possible D gene (6 bases). The CDR3 loop spans 16 amino acids. Trimming took 0 bases from V and 5 from J, leaving 17 bases between them. The germline CDR1 and CDR2 sequences are MNHEY and SVGAGI. The CDR3 DNA sequence: TGTGCCAGCAGTTACTCCGGGGCGGGGTTAAGGCACGAGCAGTACTTC. Translating it yields CASSYSGAGLRHEQYF.

This clone was counted a single time. V usage is TRBV25-1 and J usage is TRBJ1-2; D is unresolved. Germline V gene lookup returns CDR1 MGHDK and CDR2 SYGVNS. This CDR3 contains 16 residues. Trimming removed 4 bases at V and 7 bases at J, with 22 bases between. The CDR3 DNA follows: TGTGCCAGCAGTGGGGGTGGGGTGTGGAGGGTCGGTGGCTACACCTTC. It encodes CASSGGGVWRVGGYTF.

This chain joins TRBV4-3 and TRBJ1-1; D might be TRBD1 (6 bases). The CDR3 spans 17 residues. Germline-derived CDR1 and CDR2 are LGHNA and YSLEER. V lost 0 bases and J 1 base, leaving 15 bases between the germline ends. The DNA for the CDR3 is TGCGCCAGCAGCCAAGATAGGACCGGACAGAAGAACACTGAAGCTTTCTTT. Translation: CASSQDRTGQKNTEAFF.

This chain uses TRBV9 with TRBJ2-7, with 14 bases lining up with TRBD2. This CDR3 has 18 residues. The trim removed 2 bases at V and 2 bases at J, leaving 9 bases unmatched. Germline loops: CDR1 SGDLS, CDR2 YYNGEE. The CDR3, as DNA: TGTGCCAGCAGCGTCCGACCGGGACTAGCGGGAGAGACCTACGAGCAGTACTTC. This encodes CASSVRPGLAGETYEQYF.

This clone was seen once. In DNA, the CDR3 is TGTGCCAGCAGTAAAGGACAGACCACTGAAGCTTTCTTT. It is translated as CASSKGQTTEAFF. The V and J genes are TRBV12-3 or TRBV12-4 and TRBJ1-1; possible D gene TRBD1, 6 bases. The CDR3 runs 13 residues. Trimming shortened V by 5 bases and J by 4 bases, and 11 bases separated the two germline ends.

V is TRBV7-2 and J is TRBJ1-1; 9 nucleotides align to TRBD1. Losses at the gene ends were 5 bases for V and 0 bases for J; bases not matched to a gene: 13. CDR3 size: 18 residues. Germline assignment: CDR1 SGHTA and CDR2 FQGNSA. CDR3 DNA: TGTGCCAGCAGCAAAGCCGGGACAGGGCCCTACATGAACACTGAAGCTTTCTTT. This gives the protein CASSKAGTGPYMNTEAFF.

The rearrangement links TRBV6-2 or TRBV6-3 to TRBJ2-7; TRBD2 might be the D (6 bases). Germline values: CDR1 MNHEY, CDR2 SVGEGT. This CDR3 contains 14 residues. Trimming shortened V by 4 bases and J by 7 bases, and 17 bases separated the two germline ends. CDR3 nucleotide sequence: TGTGCCAGCAGTTCCCATTGGAGGGCGGAAGAGCAGTACTTC. Translating it yields CASSSHWRAEEQYF.

The rearrangement joins TRBV6-6 to TRBJ1-2, with D perhaps matching TRBD1 (6 bases). Germline loops: CDR1 MNHNY, CDR2 SVGAGI (reference sequence). Trimming took off 4 bases at V and 7 bases at J, with 13 bases between the two ends. The CDR3 spans 13 residues. CDR3 residues: CASSSLQGSGYTF. The CDR3 DNA follows: TGTGCCAGCAGTTCTCTACAGGGTAGTGGCTACACCTTC.

This clone showed up just once. The chain couples TRBV28 to TRBJ2-3; a weak D match, TRBD1 (8 bases). Trimming cost V 11 bases and J 6 bases, with 27 bases left between them. The CDR3 covers 16 residues. The germline CDR1 and CDR2 sequences are MDHEN and SYDVKM. CDR3 sequence: CAAFDRGKGAGDTQYF. CDR3 in DNA: TGTGCCGCCTTTGACAGGGGAAAGGGAGCGGGGGATACGCAGTATTTT.

The gene calls are TRBV4-3 and TRBJ2-4, with 13 bases identical to TRBD2. The length of the CDR3 is 22 residues. The V gene end was trimmed by 0 bases and the J gene end by 4 bases; junction bases not matched to a gene: 18. CDR1 is LGHNA, CDR2 YSLEER, per germline. CDR3 in amino acids: CASSQESGTSGAFSFYKNIQYF. The CDR3 region has the DNA TGCGCCAGCAGCCAAGAGTCGGGGACTAGCGGGGCCTTTTCATTTTATAAAAACATTCAGTACTTC.

The V gene is TRBV6-2 or TRBV6-3, the J gene TRBJ2-1; D is unclear. The CDR3 consists of 14 residues. Trimming pared 5 bases from V and 10 bases from J, leaving 18 bases between. From germline, CDR1 is MNHEY and CDR2 SVGEGT. CDR3 sequence (DNA): TGTGCCAGCAGTGATCCGAATCAGAAAAAGGAGCAGTTCTTC. It codes for CASSDPNQKKEQFF.

The rearrangement links TRBV6-2 or TRBV6-3 to TRBJ1-2, with TRBD1 matching over 10 bases. The germline gives CDR1 MNHEY, CDR2 SVGEGT. This CDR3 has 14 amino acids. With V trimmed by 4 bases and J by 6 bases, 5 bases remained unmatched. Here the CDR3 reads CASSSGQGGDGYTF. In DNA, the CDR3 is TGTGCCAGCAGTTCAGGACAGGGGGGAGATGGCTACACCTTC.

The V gene is TRBV19, the J gene TRBJ1-2, with 10 bases that match TRBD1. This CDR3 contains 13 residues. V was clipped by 11 bases and J by 7 bases; unmatched bases: 10. Germline values: CDR1 LNHDA, CDR2 SQIVND (reference sequence). The CDR3 nucleotides read TGTGCCGGGCTTCGGGGACAGGGGTCTGGCTACACCTTC. This codes for CAGLRGQGSGYTF. The variable domain in full, with the rest retrieved from reference TRBV19 and TRBJ1-2, is DGGITQSPKYLFRKEGQNVTLSCEQNLNHDAMYWYRQDPGQGLRLIYYSQIVNDFQKGDIAEGYSVSREKKESFPLTVTSAQKNPTAFYLCAGLRGQGSGYTFGSGTRLTVV.

The J gene is TRBJ2-1, the V gene TRBV19, with 11 positions matching TRBD2. J gave up 0 bases and V 7 bases, and 5 bases lay outside the gene matches. Germline V gene sequence: CDR1 LNHDA, CDR2 SQIVND (reference sequence). This CDR3 comprises 16 residues. CDR3 nucleotide sequence: TGTGCCAGTACCGTACTAGCGGGGGCCTCCTACAATGAGCAGTTCTTC. Translating it yields CASTVLAGASYNEQFF. The whole variable domain, remainder taken from reference TRBV19 and TRBJ2-1, is DGGITQSPKYLFRKEGQNVTLSCEQNLNHDAMYWYRQDPGQGLRLIYYSQIVNDFQKGDIAEGYSVSREKKESFPLTVTSAQKNPTAFYLCASTVLAGASYNEQFFGPGTRLTVL.

The genes are TRBV5-1 and TRBJ2-2; 10 bases fit TRBD2. This CDR3 has 16 residues. Germline V lookup: CDR1 SGHRS, CDR2 YFSETQ. J lost 3 bases, V lost 4 bases, and 6 bases had no gene match. CDR3 nucleotide sequence: TGCGCCAGCAGCCTAATAGCGGGGGGCGACACCGGGGAGCTGTTTTTT. Translation: CASSLIAGGDTGELFF.

V is TRBV6-5 and J is TRBJ1-4; tentatively, D is TRBD1 (5 bases). The CDR3 has 14 residues. CDR1 is MNHEY, CDR2 SVGAGI, per germline. Trimming cost V 6 bases and J 4 bases, with 12 bases left between them. The CDR3 sequence is CASSPRGYNEKLFF. The CDR3 DNA reads as TGTGCCAGCAGCCCACGGGGGTATAATGAAAAACTGTTTTTT.